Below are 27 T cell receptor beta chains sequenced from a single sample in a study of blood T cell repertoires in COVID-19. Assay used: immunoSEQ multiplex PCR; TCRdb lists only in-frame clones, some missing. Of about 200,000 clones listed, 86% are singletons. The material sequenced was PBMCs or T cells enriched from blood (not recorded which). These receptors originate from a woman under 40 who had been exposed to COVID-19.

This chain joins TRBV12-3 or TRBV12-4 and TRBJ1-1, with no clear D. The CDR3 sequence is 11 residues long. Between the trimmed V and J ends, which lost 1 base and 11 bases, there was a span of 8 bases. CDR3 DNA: TGTGCCAGCAGTTTAGGCCCTAGGGCTTTCTTT. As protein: CASSLGPRAFF.

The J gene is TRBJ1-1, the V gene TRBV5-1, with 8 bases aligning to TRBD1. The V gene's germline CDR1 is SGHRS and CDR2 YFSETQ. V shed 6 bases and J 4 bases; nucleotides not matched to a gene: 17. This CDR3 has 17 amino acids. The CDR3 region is CASKRRAGGDGGTEAFF. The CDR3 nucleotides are TGCGCCAGCAAGCGGCGAGCAGGGGGCGATGGAGGCACTGAAGCTTTCTTT.

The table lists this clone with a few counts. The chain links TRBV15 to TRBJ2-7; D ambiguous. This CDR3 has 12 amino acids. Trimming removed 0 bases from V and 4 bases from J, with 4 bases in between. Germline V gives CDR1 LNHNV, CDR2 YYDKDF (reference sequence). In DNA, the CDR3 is TGTGCCACCAGCAGAGACAAATACGAGCAGTACTTC. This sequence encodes CATSRDKYEQYF. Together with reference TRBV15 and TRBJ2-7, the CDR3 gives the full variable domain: DAMVIQNPRYQVTQFGKPVTLSCSQTLNHNVMYWYQQKSSQAPKLLFHYYDKDFNNEADTPDNFQSRRPNTSFCFLDIRSPGLGDTAMYLCATSRDKYEQYFGPGTRLTVT.

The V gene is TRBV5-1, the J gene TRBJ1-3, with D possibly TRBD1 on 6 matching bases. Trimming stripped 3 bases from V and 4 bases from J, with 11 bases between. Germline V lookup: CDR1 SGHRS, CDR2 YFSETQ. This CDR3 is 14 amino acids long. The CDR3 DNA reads TGCGCCAGCAGCTCTGGGGGCGACGGAAACACCATATATTTT. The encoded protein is CASSSGGDGNTIYF.

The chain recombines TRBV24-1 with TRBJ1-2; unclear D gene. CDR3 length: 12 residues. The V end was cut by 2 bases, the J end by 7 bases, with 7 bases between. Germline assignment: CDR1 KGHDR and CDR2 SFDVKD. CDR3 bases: TGTGCCACCAGTGATTGGCAAGTTGGCTACACCTTC. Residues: CATSDWQVGYTF.

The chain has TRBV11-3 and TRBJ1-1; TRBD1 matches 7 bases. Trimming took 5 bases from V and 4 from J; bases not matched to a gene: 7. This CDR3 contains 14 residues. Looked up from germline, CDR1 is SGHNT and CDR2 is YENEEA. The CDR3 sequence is CASSLRQGGTEAFF. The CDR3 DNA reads TGTGCCAGCAGCCTTCGACAGGGCGGCACTGAAGCTTTCTTT. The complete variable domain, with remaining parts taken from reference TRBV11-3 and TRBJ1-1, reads EAGVVQSPRYKIIEKKQPVAFWCNPISGHNTLYWYLQNLGQGPELLIRYENEEAVDDSQLPKDRFSAERLKGVDSTLKIQPAELGDSAVYLCASSLRQGGTEAFFGQGTRLTVV.

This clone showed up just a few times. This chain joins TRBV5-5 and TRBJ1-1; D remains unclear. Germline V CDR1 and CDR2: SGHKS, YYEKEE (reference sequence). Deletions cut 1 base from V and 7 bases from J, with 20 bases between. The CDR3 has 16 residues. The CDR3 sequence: CASSLFATARIIEAFF. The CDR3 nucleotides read TGTGCCAGCAGCTTGTTTGCGACCGCCAGGATCATTGAAGCTTTCTTT. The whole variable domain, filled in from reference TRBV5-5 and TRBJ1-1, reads DAGVTQSPTHLIKTRGQQVTLRCSPISGHKSVSWYQQVLGQGPQFIFQYYEKEERGRGNFPDRFSARQFPNYSSELNVNALLLGDSALYLCASSLFATARIIEAFFGQGTRLTVV.

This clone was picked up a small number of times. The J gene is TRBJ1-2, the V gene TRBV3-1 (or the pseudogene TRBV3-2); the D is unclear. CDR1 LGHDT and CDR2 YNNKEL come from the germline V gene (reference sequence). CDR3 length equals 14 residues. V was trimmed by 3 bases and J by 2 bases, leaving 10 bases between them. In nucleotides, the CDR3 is TGTGCCAGCAGCCAGGAGTACACCAACTATGGCTACACCTTC. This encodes CASSQEYTNYGYTF.

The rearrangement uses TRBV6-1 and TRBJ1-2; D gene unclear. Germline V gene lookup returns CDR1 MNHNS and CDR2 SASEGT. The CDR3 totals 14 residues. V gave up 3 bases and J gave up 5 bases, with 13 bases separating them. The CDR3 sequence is CASSDPFRAYGYTF. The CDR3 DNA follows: TGTGCCAGCAGTGACCCCTTCCGAGCTTATGGCTACACCTTC.

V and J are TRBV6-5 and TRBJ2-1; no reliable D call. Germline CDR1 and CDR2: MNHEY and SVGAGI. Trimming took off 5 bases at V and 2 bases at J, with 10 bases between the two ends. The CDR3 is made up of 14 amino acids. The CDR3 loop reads CASSTGGAYNEQFF. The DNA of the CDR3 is TGTGCCAGCAGTACTGGTGGAGCCTACAATGAGCAGTTCTTC.

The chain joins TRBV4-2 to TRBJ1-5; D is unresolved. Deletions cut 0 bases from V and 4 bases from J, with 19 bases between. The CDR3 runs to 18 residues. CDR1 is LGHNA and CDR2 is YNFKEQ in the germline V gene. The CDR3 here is CASSQEGRDTIANQPQHF. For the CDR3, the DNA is TGTGCCAGCAGCCAAGAGGGGAGGGATACTATAGCAAATCAGCCCCAGCATTTT.

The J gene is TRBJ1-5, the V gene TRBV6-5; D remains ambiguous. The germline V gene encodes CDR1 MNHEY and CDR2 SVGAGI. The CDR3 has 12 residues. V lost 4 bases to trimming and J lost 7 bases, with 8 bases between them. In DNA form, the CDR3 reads TGTGCCAGCAGTTTCGGGTTGCAGCCCCAGCATTTT. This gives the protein CASSFGLQPQHF.

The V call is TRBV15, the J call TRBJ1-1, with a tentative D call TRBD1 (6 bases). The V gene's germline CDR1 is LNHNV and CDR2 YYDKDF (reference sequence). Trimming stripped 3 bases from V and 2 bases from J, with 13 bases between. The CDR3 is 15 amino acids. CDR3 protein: CATSRGANTNTEAFF. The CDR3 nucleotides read TGTGCCACCAGCAGGGGGGCAAATACTAACACTGAAGCTTTCTTT. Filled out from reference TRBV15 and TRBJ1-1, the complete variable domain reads DAMVIQNPRYQVTQFGKPVTLSCSQTLNHNVMYWYQQKSSQAPKLLFHYYDKDFNNEADTPDNFQSRRPNTSFCFLDIRSPGLGDTAMYLCATSRGANTNTEAFFGQGTRLTVV.

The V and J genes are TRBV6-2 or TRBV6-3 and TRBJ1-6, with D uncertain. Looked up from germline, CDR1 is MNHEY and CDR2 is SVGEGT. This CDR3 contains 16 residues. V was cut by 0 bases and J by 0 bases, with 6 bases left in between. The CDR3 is CASSYSSGSYNSPLHF. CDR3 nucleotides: TGTGCCAGCAGTTACTCATCGGGCTCCTATAATTCACCCCTCCACTTT.

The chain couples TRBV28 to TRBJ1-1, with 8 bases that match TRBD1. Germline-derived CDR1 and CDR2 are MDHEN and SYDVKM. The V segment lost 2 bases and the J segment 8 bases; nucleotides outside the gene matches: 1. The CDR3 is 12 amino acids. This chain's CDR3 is CASSLGTGEAFF. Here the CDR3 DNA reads TGTGCCAGCAGTTTAGGGACAGGCGAAGCTTTCTTT.

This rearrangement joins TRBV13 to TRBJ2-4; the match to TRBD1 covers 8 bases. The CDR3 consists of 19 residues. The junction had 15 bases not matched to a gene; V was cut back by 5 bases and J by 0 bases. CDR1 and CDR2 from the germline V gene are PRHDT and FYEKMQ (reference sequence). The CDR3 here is CASSRHLLDRDLAKNIQYF. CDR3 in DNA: TGTGCCAGCAGCCGGCACCTCTTGGACAGGGATCTAGCCAAAAACATTCAGTACTTC.

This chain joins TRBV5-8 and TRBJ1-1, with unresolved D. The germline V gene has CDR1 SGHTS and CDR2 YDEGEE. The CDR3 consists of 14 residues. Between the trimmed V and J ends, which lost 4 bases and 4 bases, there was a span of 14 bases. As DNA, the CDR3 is TGTGCCAGCAGCCGTCCCGGTAGGAGCACTGAAGCTTTCTTT. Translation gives CASSRPGRSTEAFF.

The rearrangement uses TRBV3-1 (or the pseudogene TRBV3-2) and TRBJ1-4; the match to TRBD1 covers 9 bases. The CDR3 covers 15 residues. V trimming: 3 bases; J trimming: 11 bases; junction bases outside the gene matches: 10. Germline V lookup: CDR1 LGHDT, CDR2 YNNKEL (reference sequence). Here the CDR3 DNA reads TGTGCCAGCAGCCAGCTCGGGACAGGGAGGGAGAAACTGTTTTTT. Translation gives CASSQLGTGREKLFF.

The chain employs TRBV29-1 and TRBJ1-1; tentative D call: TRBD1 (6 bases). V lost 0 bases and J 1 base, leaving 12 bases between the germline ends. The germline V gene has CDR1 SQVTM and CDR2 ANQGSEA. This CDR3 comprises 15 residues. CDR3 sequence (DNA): TGCAGCGTTGAAGAAGGCGGCAGGGGGAACACTGAAGCTTTCTTT. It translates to CSVEEGGRGNTEAFF.

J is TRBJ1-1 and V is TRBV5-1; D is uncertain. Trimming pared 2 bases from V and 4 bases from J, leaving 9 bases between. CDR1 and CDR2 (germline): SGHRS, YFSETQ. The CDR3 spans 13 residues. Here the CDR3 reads CASSLAGLTEAFF. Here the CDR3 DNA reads TGCGCCAGCAGCTTAGCGGGTCTCACTGAAGCTTTCTTT.

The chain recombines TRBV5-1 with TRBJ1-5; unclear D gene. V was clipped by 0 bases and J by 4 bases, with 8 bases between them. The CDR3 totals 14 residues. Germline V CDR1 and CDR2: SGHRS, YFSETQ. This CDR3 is CASSLGGWNQPQHF. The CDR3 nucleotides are TGCGCCAGCAGCTTGGGCGGTTGGAATCAGCCCCAGCATTTT.

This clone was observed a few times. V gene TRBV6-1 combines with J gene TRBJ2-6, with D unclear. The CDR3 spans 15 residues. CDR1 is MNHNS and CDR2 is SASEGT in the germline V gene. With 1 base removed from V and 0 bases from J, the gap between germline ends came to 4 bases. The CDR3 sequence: CASSEDSSGANVLTF. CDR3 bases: TGTGCCAGCAGTGAAGACAGCTCTGGGGCCAACGTCCTGACTTTC.

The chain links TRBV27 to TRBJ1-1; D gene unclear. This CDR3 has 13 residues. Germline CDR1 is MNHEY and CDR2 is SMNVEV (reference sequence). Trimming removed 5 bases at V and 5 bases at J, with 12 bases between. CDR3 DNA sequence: TGTGCCAGCAGTCCCCGGAGTTGGACTGAAGCTTTCTTT. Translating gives CASSPRSWTEAFF.

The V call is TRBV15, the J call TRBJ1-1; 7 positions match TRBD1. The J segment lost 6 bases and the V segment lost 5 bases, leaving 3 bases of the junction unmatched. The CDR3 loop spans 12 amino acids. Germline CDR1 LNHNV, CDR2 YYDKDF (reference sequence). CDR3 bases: TGTGCCACCAGCGTCGGACAGGCTGAAGCTTTCTTT. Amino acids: CATSVGQAEAFF.

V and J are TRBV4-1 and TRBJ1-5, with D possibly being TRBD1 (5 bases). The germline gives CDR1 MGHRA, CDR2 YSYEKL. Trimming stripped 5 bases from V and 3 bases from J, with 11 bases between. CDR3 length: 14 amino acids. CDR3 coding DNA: TGCGCCAGCAGCTGGGGCCAGGACAATCAGCCCCAGCATTTT. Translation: CASSWGQDNQPQHF.

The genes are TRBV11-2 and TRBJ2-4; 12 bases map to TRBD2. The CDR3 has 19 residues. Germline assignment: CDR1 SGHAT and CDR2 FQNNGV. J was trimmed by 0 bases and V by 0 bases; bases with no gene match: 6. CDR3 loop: CASSLDASGGAPAKNIQYF. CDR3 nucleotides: TGTGCCAGCAGCTTAGATGCTAGCGGGGGGGCCCCAGCCAAAAACATTCAGTACTTC.

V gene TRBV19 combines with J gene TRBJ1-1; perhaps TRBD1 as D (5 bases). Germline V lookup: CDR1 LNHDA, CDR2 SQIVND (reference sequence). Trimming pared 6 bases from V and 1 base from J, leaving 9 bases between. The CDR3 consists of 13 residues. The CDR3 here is CASSRTPNTEAFF. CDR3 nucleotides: TGTGCCAGTAGCAGGACACCGAACACTGAAGCTTTCTTT.